The TCR beta chain described here comes from a study of shared clonotypes between healthy human individuals. In the study overall: Donors, aged 18 to 49, were a couple of women and three men.

Assay used: immunoSEQ multiplex PCR; TCRdb lists only in-frame clones, some missing. The table has 2 million to 2.5 million clones, roughly 96% seen once. Donors included only healthy HIV-negative adults lacking recent acute infections or vaccinations. The V and J ends lost 7 bases and 5 bases respectively, with 15 bases between them. There are 14 residues in the CDR3. CDR1 MDHEN and CDR2 SYDVKM come from the germline V gene. Regarding this clone: Its antigen remains unknown.

Study outcomes and limitations: Investigators expected sequencing depth to affect clonotype sharing among donors.

Source material: naive CD4+ T cells sorted from blood. The subset: CD45RA+ positively selected. This TCR was recovered from a man younger than 30 in good health. The rearrangement links TRBV28 to TRBJ1-3, with D hard to call. The CDR3 coding sequence is TGTGCCAGCAACGGAGCCCTCGGAAGAAACACCATATATTTT. Amino acid sequence: CASNGALGRNTIYF.